These T cell receptor beta chains were read from a single sample in a study of blood T cell repertoires in COVID-19. Measured with immunoSEQ multiplex PCR; TCRdb has only the in-frame clones, and not every one. Of roughly 190,000 clones listed, 82% were seen once; the top ten hold 7.8%. The material sequenced was peripheral blood. These receptors originate from a woman aged 60-75 years with COVID-19, enrolled during active disease. Each CDR3 is given with its conserved first and last residue. The order of the fields is D gene, V gene, CDR3 length, CDR3 protein. The D gene is left open where the match is weak.

d_call: NA; v_call: TRBV5-1; cdr3_length: 16; cdr3_aa: CASSLSPGVRADTQYF
d_call: NA; v_call: TRBV12-3/TRBV12-4; cdr3_length: 13; cdr3_aa: CASSLSHTDTQYF
d_call: NA; v_call: TRBV7-9; cdr3_length: 14; cdr3_aa: CASSSAGNYYGYTF
d_call: TRBD2; v_call: TRBV9; cdr3_length: 14; cdr3_aa: CASSPGLPYNEQFF
d_call: TRBD2; v_call: TRBV28; cdr3_length: 18; cdr3_aa: CASSPPTSGGYYQETQYF
d_call: NA; v_call: TRBV11-2; cdr3_length: 15; cdr3_aa: CASSWQGGYNNEQFF
d_call: TRBD2; v_call: TRBV7-3; cdr3_length: 16; cdr3_aa: CASSLLGRGGPHEQFF
d_call: NA; v_call: TRBV28; cdr3_length: 14; cdr3_aa: CASSLQGRGTEAFF
d_call: TRBD2; v_call: TRBV7-3; cdr3_length: 14; cdr3_aa: CASSTLAGSNEQFF
d_call: NA; v_call: TRBV19; cdr3_length: 14; cdr3_aa: CASMQTAYNSPLHF
d_call: NA; v_call: TRBV3-1/TRBV3-2; cdr3_length: 16; cdr3_aa: CASSQGAGSLGNEQFF
d_call: TRBD2; v_call: TRBV29-1; cdr3_length: 13; cdr3_aa: CSVIAGAPYEQYF
d_call: TRBD1; v_call: TRBV10-3; cdr3_length: 14; cdr3_aa: CATGYRDRGHEQYF
d_call: NA; v_call: TRBV5-1; cdr3_length: 14; cdr3_aa: CASSPDSLVETQYF
d_call: NA; v_call: TRBV6-5; cdr3_length: 12; cdr3_aa: CASSRSTTEAFF
d_call: TRBD1; v_call: TRBV28; cdr3_length: 14; cdr3_aa: CASSLGTGGNGYTF
d_call: NA; v_call: TRBV5-4; cdr3_length: 14; cdr3_aa: CASSLTGINEKLFF
d_call: NA; v_call: TRBV14; cdr3_length: 15; cdr3_aa: CASSQQGPTTGELFF
d_call: NA; v_call: TRBV6-5; cdr3_length: 15; cdr3_aa: CASSFRGGTLYEQYF
d_call: TRBD1; v_call: TRBV7-9; cdr3_length: 16; cdr3_aa: CASSPRAQDRAYGYTF
d_call: NA; v_call: TRBV9; cdr3_length: 14; cdr3_aa: CASSVEPTNEKLFF
d_call: TRBD2; v_call: TRBV11-2; cdr3_length: 19; cdr3_aa: CASSSYRDTSGRGYNEQFF
d_call: TRBD1; v_call: TRBV29-1; cdr3_length: 13; cdr3_aa: CSAKGTGGGEQYF
d_call: TRBD1; v_call: TRBV6-5; cdr3_length: 13; cdr3_aa: CASARTGYYEQYF
d_call: NA; v_call: TRBV5-1; cdr3_length: 15; cdr3_aa: CASSPAGAVPYEQYF
d_call: NA; v_call: TRBV14; cdr3_length: 13; cdr3_aa: CASSRVSGYEQYF
d_call: NA; v_call: TRBV25-1; cdr3_length: 15; cdr3_aa: CASSPGNRGKETQYF